Listed below are T cell receptor beta chains from one sample, sequenced in a study of siplizumab effects on memory and regulatory T cells. Sequenced by immunoSEQ multiplex PCR; TCRdb stores in-frame clones only, minus some. The sample lists over 70,000 clones, approximately 90% occurring once. The sequenced sample was CD4+ T cells sorted from blood. The receptors stem from a human donor in good health. The CDR3 runs from the conserved cysteine through the conserved F or W. D genes are given only for firm matches. A row's size may be missing; if present it is once, few, many or a size class.

few	TRBJ1-2	-	TRBV6-5	CASSYLGVGENYGYTF	TGTGCCAGCAGTTACTTGGGGGTGGGGGAAAACTATGGCTACACCTTC
-	TRBJ2-2	-	TRBV30	CAWKILPEELFF	TGTGCCTGGAAAATACTACCGGAGGAGCTGTTTTTT
-	TRBJ2-3	-	TRBV6-6	CASSPFGVRTDTQYF	TGTGCCAGCAGCCCTTTCGGGGTTCGCACAGATACGCAGTATTTT
-	TRBJ1-5	-	TRBV7-2	CASSLSGANQPQHF	TGTGCCAGCAGCTTATCGGGGGCCAATCAGCCCCAGCATTTT
-	TRBJ2-7	-	TRBV7-2	CASSLGAGPYEQYF	TGTGCCAGCAGCTTAGGGGCAGGACCCTACGAGCAGTACTTC
-	TRBJ2-5	-	TRBV9	CASSVATIETQYF	TGTGCCAGCAGCGTAGCTACGATCGAGACCCAGTACTTC
-	TRBJ1-1	-	TRBV7-3	CASSSQRNTEAFF	TGTGCCAGCAGCTCACAGAGGAACACTGAAGCTTTCTTT
-	TRBJ2-7	-	TRBV11-2	CASSLDTAYEQYF	TGTGCCAGCAGCTTAGATACAGCATACGAGCAGTACTTC
-	TRBJ2-5	TRBD2	TRBV7-9	CASSFLAGWETQYF	TGTGCCAGCAGCTTTCTAGCGGGATGGGAGACCCAGTACTTC
-	TRBJ2-1	-	TRBV6-1	CASSESMAGADEQFF	TGTGCCAGCAGTGAATCCATGGCAGGGGCTGATGAGCAGTTCTTC
-	TRBJ2-5	TRBD2	TRBV18	CASSPGLAGVETQYF	TGTGCCAGCTCACCCGGACTAGCGGGAGTAGAGACCCAGTACTTC
-	TRBJ1-2	-	TRBV19	CASSTPPGRNNYGYTF	TGTGCCAGTAGTACACCACCGGGACGGAATAACTATGGCTACACCTTC
-	TRBJ2-5	TRBD2	TRBV5-1	CASSPLAGEGETQYF	TGCGCCAGCAGCCCTCTAGCGGGAGAGGGAGAGACCCAGTACTTC
-	TRBJ1-1	-	TRBV18	CASSPGQGNTEAFF	TGTGCCAGCTCACCAGGGCAGGGGAACACTGAAGCTTTCTTT
-	TRBJ2-6	-	TRBV27	CASSNSGANVLTF	TGTGCCAGCAGCAACTCTGGGGCCAACGTCCTGACTTTC
few	TRBJ1-1	TRBD1	TRBV5-1	CASSSLRQGGINTEAFF	TGCGCCAGCAGCTCTCTGAGACAGGGAGGGATAAACACTGAAGCTTTCTTT
-	TRBJ2-1	-	TRBV11-2	CASSLLLPQNYNEQFF	TGTGCCAGCAGCTTGTTGCTCCCGCAAAACTACAATGAGCAGTTCTTC
-	TRBJ2-7	-	TRBV5-1	CASSLGQGGRYEQYF	TGCGCCAGCAGCTTGGGACAGGGAGGAAGGTACGAGCAGTACTTC
-	TRBJ1-1	-	TRBV29-1	CSVLPGVNTEAFF	TGCAGCGTCCTCCCTGGCGTGAACACTGAAGCTTTCTTT
-	TRBJ1-4	-	TRBV19	CASSLMGGANEKLFF	TGTGCCAGTAGCCTAATGGGAGGGGCTAATGAAAAACTGTTTTTT
-	TRBJ1-1	-	TRBV6-5	CASSYSGSEAFF	TGTGCCAGCAGTTACTCGGGATCTGAAGCTTTCTTT
-	TRBJ2-2	-	TRBV7-2	CASSLGIGELFF	TGTGCCAGCAGCTTAGGGATCGGGGAGCTGTTTTTT
-	TRBJ2-1	-	TRBV21-1	CASSGPAPRLAGRVRYNEQFF	TGTGCCAGCAGCGGTCCCGCCCCTCGACTAGCGGGACGCGTTAGGTACAATGAGCAGTTCTTC
-	TRBJ2-5	-	TRBV7-8	CASSLNWGVRAETQYF	TGTGCCAGCAGCTTAAATTGGGGAGTACGGGCAGAGACCCAGTACTTC
-	TRBJ1-1	-	TRBV6-5	CASSHRETSWVFF	TGTGCCAGCAGTCACAGGGAAACTTCCTGGGTCTTCTTT
-	TRBJ1-3	-	TRBV19	CASSTGAGNTIYF	TGTGCCAGTAGCACAGGTGCGGGGAACACCATATATTTT
-	TRBJ2-7	-	TRBV4-1	CASSVRWQGGYEQYF	TGCGCCAGCAGCGTTAGGTGGCAGGGCGGCTACGAGCAGTACTTC
few	TRBJ2-5	TRBD2	TRBV5-4	CASSLRLAGGRGETQYF	TGTGCCAGCAGCTTGCGGCTAGCGGGAGGGCGGGGGGAGACCCAGTACTTC
-	TRBJ1-1	-	TRBV7-9	CASRKTRGSNTEAFF	TGTGCCAGCAGAAAGACCCGGGGGTCAAACACTGAAGCTTTCTTT
-	TRBJ1-2	-	TRBV6-4	CASGDFGNYGYTF	TGTGCCAGCGGGGACTTCGGAAACTATGGCTACACCTTC
-	TRBJ2-1	TRBD1	TRBV19	CASSIGTGSYNEQFF	TGTGCCAGTAGTATCGGGACAGGGTCCTACAATGAGCAGTTCTTC
-	TRBJ2-5	TRBD2	TRBV28	CASSLLAGQETQYF	TGTGCCAGCAGCTTACTAGCGGGGCAAGAGACCCAGTACTTC
-	TRBJ2-7	-	TRBV6-1	CASSGGTYEQYF	TGTGCCAGCAGTGGAGGGACGTACGAGCAGTACTTC
-	TRBJ1-2	-	TRBV5-5	CASSLGTGHYGYTF	TGTGCCAGCAGCTTGGGTACAGGGCACTATGGCTACACCTTC